This T cell receptor beta chain comes out of a study of identifying expanded T cells in peripheral blood. This CDR3 spans 13 amino acids. Germline CDR1 and CDR2: MNHNS and SASEGT. J lost 4 bases, V lost 8 bases, and 5 bases had no gene match. TCRdb's table, derived via immunoSEQ multiplex PCR, lists solely in-frame clones and lacks some. The table has 100,000 or so clones, more than 70% seen once. Sequencing used blood. This sequence was found in a person aged 18-70 years in good health. This sequence joins TRBV6-1 and TRBJ1-3; 7 positions agree with TRBD1. The CDR3 loop is CASEQGTGNTIYF. The CDR3 DNA reads TGTGCCAGCGAACAGGGGACCGGAAACACCATATATTTT.